Presented here are 27 T cell receptor beta chains from one specimen sequenced in a study of regulatory T cells in long-lasting Graves disease. Time point indicated: newly diagnosed GD, antithyroid drugs for less than 3 months. Extracted RNA from PBMCs served as the source of the TCR library. With iRepertoire HTBI primers and Arm-PCR of CDR3 regions, TCR beta libraries were built. TCRdb independently ran MiXCR on the multiplex PCR reads; one entry per CDR3 protein. There are 550,000 to 700,000 distinct CDR3 sequences in the sample; 15% to 20% occur only once, and 9.5% to 15% lies in the top ten. These same data were also listed under a study on T cells in Graves' hyperthyroidism and ophthalmopathy.

The specimen was peripheral blood mononuclear cells (PBMCs), collected at new diagnosis, from a patient treated with antithyroid drugs. These receptors all stem from a man between 18 and 29 years old with Graves disease.

In this sample, this clonotype turned up many times. The rearrangement links TRBV20-1 to TRBJ2-1, with a possible D match to TRBD2 (6 bases). CDR3 length equals 16 residues. The V end was cut by 1 base, the J end by 2 bases, with 15 bases between. Germline V gene sequence: CDR1 DFQATT, CDR2 SNEGSKA (reference sequence). The CDR3 sequence is CSARGGTGAPYNEQFF. The CDR3 DNA reads TGCAGTGCTAGAGGAGGGACGGGAGCGCCCTACAATGAGCAGTTCTTC.

The chain recombines TRBV7-6 with TRBJ2-7; D might be TRBD1 or TRBD2, each matching 5 bases. V lost 3 bases and J lost 2, with 17 bases in between. Germline V gene lookup returns CDR1 SGHVS and CDR2 FNYEAQ. This CDR3 comprises 16 residues. DNA for the CDR3: TGTGCCAGCAGCTTGGGACCTCCGCCCCAACCCTACGAGCAGTACTTC. It is translated as CASSLGPPPQPYEQYF.

Many counts were recorded for this clonotype. The V and J genes are TRBV19 and TRBJ2-1; 11 bases are shared with TRBD1. CDR3 length: 15 amino acids. CDR1 and CDR2 (germline): LNHDA, SQIVND (reference sequence). The trim removed 6 bases at V and 7 bases at J, leaving 8 bases unmatched. Here the CDR3 DNA reads TGTGCCAGTAGCACCTGGGACAGGGGGTTAAATGAGCAGTTCTTC. Residues: CASSTWDRGLNEQFF.

The chain couples TRBV3-1 to TRBJ2-7, with 7 positions matching TRBD1. The CDR3 extends over 14 amino acids. Trimming at V came to 1 base and at J to 4 bases, leaving 4 bases not matched to a gene. Germline CDR1 is LGHDT and CDR2 is YNNKEL (reference sequence). CDR3 in DNA: TGTGCCAGCAGCCAAGGACAGGGATGGTACGAGCAGTACTTC. The encoded protein is CASSQGQGWYEQYF.

This clonotype occurred many times. The chain joins TRBV3-1 to TRBJ2-5; 10 bases align to TRBD2. The CDR3 is made up of 15 amino acids. The V segment lost 4 bases and the J segment 3 bases; nucleotides outside the gene matches: 5. Germline V lookup: CDR1 LGHDT, CDR2 YNNKEL (reference sequence). DNA of the CDR3: TGTGCCAGCAGCCCCGGGACTAGCGTCGAAGAGACCCAGTACTTC. Amino acid sequence: CASSPGTSVEETQYF.

This clonotype occurred many times. The gene calls are TRBV6-5 and TRBJ2-7; 9 bases agree with TRBD1. There are 17 residues in the CDR3. V dropped 1 base and J dropped 3; count of bases not matched to a gene: 10. CDR1 and CDR2 (germline): MNHEY, SVGAGI. In nucleotides, the CDR3 is TGTGCCAGCAGTTACTTGATTCCGGGACAGGGAAACTACGAGCAGTACTTC. As protein: CASSYLIPGQGNYEQYF.

J is TRBJ2-1 and V is TRBV18, with 7 bases that match TRBD2. The CDR3 sequence is 16 residues long. V was clipped by 0 bases and J by 7 bases; unmatched bases: 9. Germline V gives CDR1 KGHSH, CDR2 LQKENI. This CDR3 is CASSPPVGGSLNEQFF. The CDR3 bases are TGTGCCAGCTCACCACCGGTGGGCGGGAGCTTGAATGAGCAGTTCTTC.

This chain uses TRBV6-2 or TRBV6-3 with TRBJ2-2; D could derive from TRBD1 or TRBD2 (6 bases each). With 6 bases removed from V and 0 bases from J, the gap between germline ends came to 11 bases. There are 15 residues in the CDR3. Per the germline V gene, CDR1 is MNHEY and CDR2 is SVGEGT. CDR3 sequence: CASRRGDTNTGELFF. The CDR3 DNA reads TGTGCCAGCAGGAGGGGGGACACGAACACCGGGGAGCTGTTTTTT.

This clonotype has more than one count but fewer than ten. The chain couples TRBV5-1 to TRBJ2-2; D gene unclear. V lost 3 bases and J lost 0, with 18 bases in between. CDR3 length: 18 residues. Per the germline V gene, CDR1 is SGHRS and CDR2 is YFSETQ. CDR3: CASSWMDAASANTGELFF. The CDR3 nucleotides are TGCGCCAGCAGCTGGATGGATGCTGCGAGTGCGAACACCGGGGAGCTGTTTTTT.

J is TRBJ1-1 and V is TRBV11-2; 12 positions agree with TRBD1. This CDR3 has 17 amino acids. J was trimmed by 3 bases and V by 5 bases; bases with no gene match: 10. The germline gives CDR1 SGHAT, CDR2 FQNNGV. CDR3 residues: CASSQGDRGLNDTEAFF. CDR3 sequence (DNA): TGTGCCAGCAGCCAAGGGGACAGGGGGCTAAATGACACTGAAGCTTTCTTT.

V is TRBV7-9 and J is TRBJ2-3; D is possibly TRBD2 (5 bases). V gave up 1 base and J gave up 2 bases, with 19 bases separating them. Germline CDR1 SEHNR, CDR2 FQNEAQ (reference sequence). The CDR3 has 18 residues. The CDR3 bases are TGTGCCAGCAGCTTAGTAGCGTACGGCGGAGGTTCCACAGATACGCAGTATTTT. Its translation: CASSLVAYGGGSTDTQYF.

The chain recombines TRBV12-3 or TRBV12-4 with TRBJ2-1, with 9 bases identical to TRBD2. This CDR3 comprises 16 residues. The junction had 3 bases not matched to a gene; V was cut back by 3 bases and J by 0 bases. The CDR3 DNA reads as TGTGCCAGCAGTTTTAGCGGGGGAAGCTCCTACAATGAGCAGTTCTTC. Amino acid sequence: CASSFSGGSSYNEQFF.

This clonotype was found many times. The rearrangement joins TRBV13 to TRBJ2-3; tentatively, D is TRBD2 (6 bases). Germline V gene sequence: CDR1 PRHDT, CDR2 FYEKMQ (reference sequence). This CDR3 has 15 amino acids. V was pared by 1 base and J by 5 bases, with 13 bases between. CDR3 nucleotide sequence: TGTGCCAGCAGCTTAGAAGGGAGGCGGGAAGATACGCAGTATTTT. Encoded protein: CASSLEGRREDTQYF.

This clonotype was counted at least ten times. The J gene is TRBJ2-7, the V gene TRBV11-2, with 10 nucleotides matching TRBD2. V lost 5 bases and J lost 2; bases outside the gene matches: 6. CDR3 length: 15 residues. CDR1 and CDR2 (germline): SGHAT, FQNNGV. CDR3 in amino acids: CASSRGLADTYEQYF. In DNA, the CDR3 is TGTGCCAGCAGCCGAGGACTAGCGGATACCTACGAGCAGTACTTC.

This clonotype was seen ten or more times. The gene calls are TRBV12-3 or TRBV12-4 and TRBJ1-5, with D possibly being TRBD1 (5 bases). Deletions cut 6 bases from V and 6 bases from J, with 15 bases between. The length of the CDR3 is 14 residues. In DNA, the CDR3 is TGTGCCAGCAGGGCGGGGGGGGTTGGTCAGCCCCAGCATTTT. This encodes CASRAGGVGQPQHF.

This clonotype was observed a handful of times. J is TRBJ2-4 and V is TRBV12-3 or TRBV12-4; a weak D match, TRBD1 (6 bases). The CDR3 spans 15 residues. The germline V and J ends were trimmed by 6 bases and 0 bases, with 12 bases remaining between them. Here the CDR3 DNA reads TGTGCCAGCAGGGGGACACCCACAGCCAAAAACATTCAGTACTTC. It codes for CASRGTPTAKNIQYF.

Many counts were recorded for this clonotype. The genes are TRBV7-8 and TRBJ2-3; D gene unclear. The CDR3 length is 16 residues. Trimming took off 2 bases at V and 4 bases at J, with 16 bases between the two ends. Per the germline V gene, CDR1 is SGHVS and CDR2 is FQNEAQ. The CDR3 DNA follows: TGTGCCAGCAGCTTATCCCCCGGTCCAATTCCAGATACGCAGTATTTT. Encoded protein: CASSLSPGPIPDTQYF.

As to this clonotype: This could be a read error, since a much larger clone is one nucleotide away. The chain is built from TRBV5-1 and TRBJ2-2; no reliable D call. The CDR3 sequence is 13 residues long. CDR1 is SGHRS, CDR2 YFSETQ, per germline. Trimming removed 4 bases from V and 4 bases from J, with 8 bases in between. DNA of the CDR3: TGCGCCAGCAGCCAGGACCCCACCGGGGAGCTGTTTTTT. Its translation: CASSQDPTGELFF. The full variable domain, its missing parts supplied by reference TRBV5-1 and TRBJ2-2, is KAGVTQTPRYLIKTRGQQVTLSCSPISGHRSVSWYQQTPGQGLQFLFEYFSETQRNKGNFPGRFSGRQFSNSRSEMNVSTLELGDSALYLCASSQDPTGELFFGEGSRLTVL.

This clonotype was detected many times. The chain is built from TRBV12-3 or TRBV12-4 and TRBJ2-5, with D possibly matching TRBD2 (5 bases). This CDR3 has 11 amino acids. V dropped 10 bases and J dropped 5 bases, with 11 bases sitting between them. Here the CDR3 reads CATSGGETQYF. Written as DNA, the CDR3 is TGTGCCACCTCGGGCGGGGAGACCCAGTACTTC.

This clonotype was found a few times. The rearrangement joins TRBV4-1 to TRBJ2-1; D is undetermined. The length of the CDR3 is 13 residues. CDR1 is MGHRA and CDR2 is YSYEKL in the germline V gene. Deletions cut 4 bases from V and 7 bases from J, with 11 bases between. The CDR3 region is CASSPKYGNEQFF. The CDR3 DNA sequence: TGCGCCAGCAGCCCAAAGTACGGTAATGAGCAGTTCTTC.

The sample holds a few counts of this clonotype. The chain combines TRBV7-2 with TRBJ1-2; D gene unclear. The germline V gene has CDR1 SGHTA and CDR2 FQGNSA. Trimming shortened V by 2 bases and J by 7 bases, and 11 bases separated the two germline ends. The CDR3 runs 13 residues. CDR3 coding DNA: TGTGCCAGCAGCTTAAGGTGGACCGGTGGCTACACCTTC. It encodes CASSLRWTGGYTF.

The CDR3 coding sequence is TGTGCCAGCAGCTTAGAGCCGGCGCCGAGACATGGCTACACCTTC. Translation: CASSLEPAPRHGYTF. V and J are TRBV5-5 and TRBJ1-2, with D unresolved. Trimming left V 2 bases short and J 6 bases short, with 17 bases between. The CDR3 has 15 residues. Germline values: CDR1 SGHKS, CDR2 YYEKEE (reference sequence).

This clonotype showed up just a few times. The chain has TRBV5-1 and TRBJ2-7; 7 nucleotides line up with TRBD2. V was clipped by 6 bases and J by 0 bases; unmatched bases: 15. Germline V gives CDR1 SGHRS, CDR2 YFSETQ. The CDR3 sequence is 17 residues long. The CDR3 DNA reads as TGCGCCAGCAACCCTGGAGGGAGGGGTTTAAGCTCCTACGAGCAGTACTTC. Protein: CASNPGGRGLSSYEQYF.

The chain uses TRBV28 and TRBJ1-2; TRBD1 might be the D (5 bases). The CDR3 is 13 amino acids. V lost 7 bases and J 1 base, leaving 10 bases between the germline ends. Germline V gene data show CDR1 as MDHEN and CDR2 as SYDVKM. CDR3 DNA: TGTGCCAGCACCTTGGGGGTTAACTATGGCTACACCTTC. Translated, it gives CASTLGVNYGYTF.

This chain uses TRBV7-9 with TRBJ1-4; 7 bases are a match to TRBD1. The CDR3 is made up of 13 amino acids. Losses at the gene ends were 8 bases for V and 7 bases for J; bases not matched to a gene: 7. CDR1 is SEHNR, CDR2 FQNEAQ, per germline (reference sequence). The CDR3 loop is CASRAPGGEKLFF. In DNA form, the CDR3 reads TGTGCCAGCCGGGCGCCAGGGGGTGAAAAACTGTTTTTT. The full variable domain, in which reference TRBV7-9 and TRBJ1-4 provide the parts outside the CDR3, is DTGVSQNPRHKITKRGQNVTFRCDPISEHNRLYWYRQTLGQGPEFLTYFQNEAQLEKSRLLSDRFSAERPKGSFSTLEIQRTEQGDSAMYLCASRAPGGEKLFFGSGTQLSVL.

A word on this clonotype: Being one base from a much bigger clone, this may be a read error. This chain joins TRBV6-1 and TRBJ1-1; D gene ambiguous. Germline assignment: CDR1 MNHNS and CDR2 SASEGT. The V gene lost 2 bases and the J gene lost 1 base, with 14 bases spanning the gap. This CDR3 comprises 16 residues. CDR3 region: CASSEFPGVGNTEAFF. CDR3 DNA: TGTGCCAGCAGTGAATTCCCTGGGGTGGGGAACACTGAAGCTTTCTTT.

This clonotype was detected ten times or more. This chain uses TRBV12-3 or TRBV12-4 with TRBJ2-7, with D perhaps matching TRBD1 or TRBD2 (7 bases each). Between the trimmed V and J ends, which lost 5 bases and 0 bases, there was a span of 29 bases. The CDR3 is 20 residues long. The DNA for the CDR3 is TGTGCCAGCAGTGTCACTAGTAGGGGGGGTTACAGGGGCCTCTCCTACGAGCAGTACTTC. Its protein is CASSVTSRGGYRGLSYEQYF.